Listed below are T cell receptor beta chains from one sample, sequenced in a study of T cells after yellow fever vaccination. TCRdb re-analysed the 5' RACE reads in MiXCR, keeping a single row per CDR3 protein. The sample includes just under 600,000 distinct CDR3 sequences, approximately 13% of them seen just once. The source material was PBMCs, sampled on the day of the yellow fever booster vaccination. The receptors here all came from a man aged 25 to 40 who received the YFV17D yellow fever vaccine. The CDR3 runs from the conserved cysteine through the conserved F or W. A D gene is named only where the DNA matches it firmly. For some rows the clone size is stated as once, few or many, or as a class when expanded; others skip it.

>19|many|TRBJ2-5|TRBV5-1|.
CASSLGEARWRGPSRTQYF
TGCGCCAGCAGCTTGGGCGAGGCTCGCTGGCGGGGCCCCTCAAGAACCCAGTACTTC
>13|few|TRBJ2-3|TRBV7-2|.
CASSGWSVDTQYF
TGTGCCAGCAGCGGCTGGAGTGTAGATACGCAGTATTTT
>16|few|TRBJ2-5|TRBV5-6|TRBD2
CASSLDGRGGQETQYF
TGTGCCAGCAGCTTGGATGGGCGGGGGGGCCAAGAGACCCAGTACTTC
>15|few|TRBJ2-1|TRBV4-3|TRBD2
CASSQAGLAQNEQFF
TGCGCCAGCAGCCAAGCTGGACTAGCCCAAAATGAGCAGTTCTTC
>13|few|TRBJ2-7|TRBV7-2|.
CASSTGQSYEQYF
TGTGCCAGCAGCACCGGACAGAGTTACGAGCAGTACTTC
>15|.|TRBJ2-5|TRBV7-9|TRBD2
CASSLGREAQETQYF
TGTGCCAGCAGCTTAGGGCGGGAGGCCCAAGAGACCCAGTACTTC
>15|few|TRBJ2-5|TRBV6-1|TRBD1
CASKDPGQGTETQYF
TGTGCCAGCAAAGACCCGGGACAGGGGACCGAGACCCAGTACTTC
>16|.|TRBJ2-1|TRBV20-1|TRBD2
CSARDPGTSGRNEQFF
TGCAGTGCTAGAGATCCCGGGACTAGCGGGAGGAATGAGCAGTTCTTC
>14|.|TRBJ1-1|TRBV10-3|TRBD1
CAISVDRVGTEAFF
TGTGCCATCAGTGTCGACAGGGTTGGCACTGAAGCTTTCTTT
>14|.|TRBJ2-3|TRBV20-1|TRBD2
CSAELAGDLYTQYF
TGCAGTGCTGAGCTAGCGGGAGATTTGTATACGCAGTATTTT
>14|.|TRBJ2-2|TRBV20-1|TRBD2
CSAVTSGNTGELFF
TGCAGTGCGGTGACTAGCGGAAACACCGGGGAGCTGTTTTTT
>18|.|TRBJ1-1|TRBV6-2/TRBV6-3|.
CASSPTTGRRMWNTEAFF
TGTGCCAGCAGTCCCACGACCGGACGTAGGATGTGGAACACTGAAGCTTTCTTT
>19|.|TRBJ2-1|TRBV7-6|.
CASSLGVVGGKSSYNEQFF
TGTGCCAGCAGCTTAGGGGTTGTGGGCGGGAAGAGCTCCTACAATGAGCAGTTCTTC
>13|few|TRBJ1-5|TRBV18|.
CASSPRSNQPQHF
TGTGCCAGCTCACCTAGGAGCAATCAGCCCCAGCATTTT
>15|.|TRBJ2-2|TRBV10-3|.
CAISLGPANTGELFF
TGTGCCATCAGCCTGGGACCGGCGAACACCGGGGAGCTGTTTTTT
>12|few|TRBJ2-7|TRBV20-1|.
CSASPASYEQYF
TGCAGTGCTAGTCCGGCTTCCTACGAGCAGTACTTC
>12|few|TRBJ1-5|TRBV7-2|.
CASSRGLGPQHF
TGTGCCAGCAGCCGGGGTCTGGGGCCCCAGCATTTT
>15|.|TRBJ2-5|TRBV10-3|.
CAISGQGGTWETQYF
TGTGCCATCAGCGGACAGGGAGGGACGTGGGAGACCCAGTACTTC
>15|.|TRBJ2-1|TRBV5-5|.
CASSLHRSSYNEQFF
TGTGCCAGCTCCCTGCACCGGAGCTCCTACAATGAGCAGTTCTTC
>15|.|TRBJ1-2|TRBV15|TRBD1
CATSRDRGGGIVYTF
TGTGCCACCAGCAGAGATCGCGGAGGGGGCATCGTGTACACCTTC
>15|few|TRBJ2-7|TRBV9|.
CASSVLYSGDYEQYF
TGTGCCAGCAGCGTGTTGTATTCGGGGGACTACGAGCAGTACTTC
>15|.|TRBJ2-5|TRBV14|TRBD1
CASSQVRTGRETQYF
TGTGCCAGCAGCCAAGTAAGGACAGGGCGTGAGACCCAGTACTTC
>14|few|TRBJ2-1|TRBV20-1|TRBD2
CSARDRDYYNEQFF
TGCAGTGCTAGAGACCGGGACTACTACAATGAGCAGTTCTTC
>16|.|TRBJ2-7|TRBV10-3|.
CAISERQGSVAYEQYF
TGTGCCATCAGTGAGCGGCAGGGTTCGGTCGCCTACGAGCAGTACTTC
>12|few|TRBJ1-2|TRBV27|.
CASRSGASGYTF
TGTGCCAGCCGGTCGGGGGCAAGTGGCTACACCTTC
>14|.|TRBJ2-7|TRBV12-3/TRBV12-4|TRBD1
CASSSGTGGVEQYF
TGTGCCAGCAGCTCCGGGACAGGGGGGGTTGAGCAGTACTTC
>15|.|TRBJ2-1|TRBV24-1|TRBD2
CATSDTSGKINEQFF
TGTGCCACCAGTGATACTAGCGGGAAAATCAATGAGCAGTTCTTC
>16|few|TRBJ2-3|TRBV11-2|.
CASSLEGGTVTDTQYF
TGTGCCAGCAGCTTAGAGGGAGGGACAGTGACAGATACGCAGTATTTT
>16|.|TRBJ2-3|TRBV5-1|TRBD2
CASSSYGLVFTDTQYF
TGCGCCAGCAGCTCTTACGGACTAGTTTTTACAGATACGCAGTATTTT
>15|.|TRBJ2-3|TRBV7-2|.
CASRPAGSSTDTQYF
TGTGCCAGCAGGCCCGCGGGTAGTAGCACAGATACGCAGTATTTT
>17|.|TRBJ2-1|TRBV3-1|TRBD2
CASTKQETGGLYNEQFF
TGTGCCAGCACCAAGCAGGAAACGGGAGGGCTTTACAATGAGCAGTTCTTC
>14|few|TRBJ2-2|TRBV6-2/TRBV6-3|TRBD1
CASREGGNTGELFF
TGTGCCTCCCGGGAAGGGGGCAACACCGGGGAGCTGTTTTTT
>15|few|TRBJ2-7|TRBV5-8|.
CASSLIPLLSYEQYF
TGTGCCAGCAGCTTGATTCCCCTCCTCTCCTACGAGCAGTACTTC
>16|many|TRBJ1-3|TRBV9|.
CASSVGSVLSGNTIYF
TGTGCCAGCAGCGTAGGGTCCGTTCTCTCTGGAAACACCATATATTTT
>12|few|TRBJ1-1|TRBV7-2|.
CASSRGWAGAFF
TGTGCCAGCAGCAGGGGATGGGCGGGAGCTTTCTTT
>12|.|TRBJ2-7|TRBV7-8|TRBD2
CASREQREWLYF
TGTGCCAGCAGGGAACAGCGGGAGTGGCTGTACTTC
>19|once|TRBJ1-5|TRBV12-3/TRBV12-4|TRBD1
CASSIEGYGWQGVNQPQHF
TGTGCCAGCAGTATAGAGGGATATGGGTGGCAGGGGGTAAATCAGCCCCAGCATTTT
>17|many|TRBJ2-1|TRBV12-3/TRBV12-4|.
CASSFGLNDPKYNEQFF
TGTGCCAGCAGTTTTGGCCTAAACGACCCCAAATACAATGAGCAGTTCTTC
>15|.|TRBJ1-3|TRBV5-1|.
CASSLDPGTGNTIYF
TGCGCCAGCAGCTTGGATCCGGGGACGGGAAACACCATATATTTT
>16|few|TRBJ2-3|TRBV20-1|TRBD2
CSARGGTSDSTDTQYF
TGCAGTGCTAGAGGAGGGACTAGCGATAGCACAGATACGCAGTATTTT
>13|.|TRBJ1-1|TRBV25-1|.
CASSESVGTEAFF
TGTGCCAGCAGTGAGTCGGTTGGCACTGAAGCTTTCTTT
>13|few|TRBJ2-1|TRBV29-1|.
CSLAPVGRNEQFF
TGCAGCCTTGCCCCAGTGGGTCGCAATGAGCAGTTCTTC
>13|few|TRBJ2-1|TRBV7-9|.
CASSPGPDNEQFF
TGTGCCAGCAGCCCCGGGCCGGACAATGAGCAGTTCTTC
>15|few|TRBJ2-3|TRBV20-1|TRBD2
CSARGGGETPDTQYF
TGCAGTGCTAGAGGGGGGGGAGAAACCCCAGATACGCAGTATTTT
>16|few|TRBJ2-7|TRBV24-1|.
CATSDLNRELSYEQYF
TGTGCCACCAGTGATTTAAACAGGGAACTCTCCTACGAGCAGTACTTC
>17|.|TRBJ1-1|TRBV7-2|TRBD1
CASSVDQGEVGFTEAFF
TGTGCCAGCAGCGTTGACCAGGGGGAGGTGGGATTCACTGAAGCTTTCTTT
>13|few|TRBJ2-3|TRBV6-2/TRBV6-3|.
CASKNGGTDTQYF
TGTGCCAGCAAGAACGGGGGCACAGATACGCAGTATTTT
>12|few|TRBJ2-7|TRBV12-3/TRBV12-4|.
CASSRDGPGQYF
TGTGCCAGCAGTAGGGACGGCCCCGGGCAGTACTTC
>21|.|TRBJ2-5|TRBV21-1|.
CASSKDWPSSGRANRQETQYF
TGTGCCAGCAGCAAAGATTGGCCTTCTAGCGGGAGGGCCAATCGACAAGAGACCCAGTACTTC